The source of this T cell receptor beta chain is a study of blood T cell repertoires in COVID-19. Whole-study context: T cells, B-cell-depleted T cells, or PBMCs provided the cDNA or gDNA that served as material.

One Seattle source followed patients from active infection through their disease course. CDR3 length equals 16 residues. Unmatched junction bases numbered 5, after V lost 1 base and J lost 0 bases. The germline V gene has CDR1 LGHNA and CDR2 YNFKEQ. Original analysis: Estimates of nucleated cell counts were drawn from the amplification of reference gene primers. TCRdb's table, derived via immunoSEQ multiplex PCR, lists solely in-frame clones and lacks some. From that table come the V and J calls and clone size; the DNA was used to work out D and trimming. The sample includes 100,000 to 150,000 clones, around four fifths seen only once; the top ten take over 5.5%.

The origin of this receptor is a man at least 80 years old with COVID-19, enrolled during active disease. The sequenced sample consisted of peripheral blood. The V call is TRBV4-2, the J call TRBJ2-7; 8 bases are shared with TRBD2. CDR3 nucleotides: TGTGCCAGCAGCCAAGCTTTGACTAGCGACTCCTACGAGCAGTACTTC. This sequence encodes CASSQALTSDSYEQYF.